This T cell receptor beta chain was retrieved from a study of shared clonotypes between healthy human individuals. This clone appeared a few times. Its specificity is not known. V lost 1 base and J 5 bases, leaving 9 bases between the germline ends. Germline assignment: CDR1 SGHRS and CDR2 YFSETQ. The CDR3 spans 14 residues. Whole-study findings and limits: Rarefaction demonstrated incomplete sorted-subset sequencing despite large depth.

Original data processing: ImmunoSEQ only sent back junction sequences with no quality scores, so filtering was done differently. The repertoire was sequenced with immunoSEQ multiplex PCR; TCRdb's copy has only in-frame clones and lacks some. The V and J calls and clone size are taken from that table; D and trimming were inferred from the DNA. The sample contains 650,000 to 700,000 clones, about 92% of which appear only once. This chain connects TRBV5-1 to TRBJ2-2, with D unclear. The source of this sequence is a man younger than 30 in good health. Some clones in this sample may be carry-over from other donors' samples. Sequenced material: memory CD8+ T cells from PBMCs. Subset specified: CD45RO+ cells pooled with CCR7-negative TemRA cells. The CDR3, as DNA: TGCGCCAGCAGCTTGCTTATCAAGACCGGGGAGCTGTTTTTT. Translation gives CASSLLIKTGELFF.